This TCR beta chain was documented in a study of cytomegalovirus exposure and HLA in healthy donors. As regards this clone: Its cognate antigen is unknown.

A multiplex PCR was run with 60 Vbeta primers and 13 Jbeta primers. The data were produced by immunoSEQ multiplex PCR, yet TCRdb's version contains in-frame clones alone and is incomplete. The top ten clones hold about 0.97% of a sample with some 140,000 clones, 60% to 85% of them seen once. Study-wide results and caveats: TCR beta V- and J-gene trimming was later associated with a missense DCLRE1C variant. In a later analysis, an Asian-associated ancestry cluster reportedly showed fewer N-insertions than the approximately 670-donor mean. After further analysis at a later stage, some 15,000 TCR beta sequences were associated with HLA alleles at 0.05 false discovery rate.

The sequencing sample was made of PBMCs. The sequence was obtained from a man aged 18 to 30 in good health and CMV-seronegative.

The CDR3 nucleotides are TGTGCCAGCAGTTTGGGCGACAGGGGGGGCACTGAAGCTTTCTTT. Its translation is CASSLGDRGGTEAFF. V is TRBV27 and J is TRBJ1-1, with 9 bases lining up with TRBD1. V lost 3 bases, J lost 4 bases, and 6 bases stayed unmatched. Germline V gene data show CDR1 as MNHEY and CDR2 as SMNVEV (reference sequence). This CDR3 is built from 15 residues.